Shown below are 18 T cell receptor beta chains from a single sample sequenced in a study of T cell responses to AZD1222 COVID-19 vaccine. The data were produced by immunoSEQ multiplex PCR, yet TCRdb's version contains in-frame clones alone and is incomplete. The sample yields 95,000 to 100,000 clones, almost 90% seen once. Sample: peripheral blood, taken 28 days after the second AZD1222 dose. The source is an adult who received the AZD1222 COVID-19 vaccine.

CDR3 nucleotides: TGTGCCAGCTCCGGACAGGGGGTGGGCACAGATACGCAGTATTTT. Amino acids: CASSGQGVGTDTQYF. The chain joins TRBV18 to TRBJ2-3, with TRBD1 matching over 10 bases. The CDR3 length is 15 residues. Germline values: CDR1 KGHSH, CDR2 LQKENI. Trimming cost V 6 bases and J 1 base; bases outside gene matches: 4.

This chain uses TRBV30 with TRBJ1-4, with 10 bases fitting TRBD1. The V segment lost 3 bases and the J segment 5 bases; nucleotides outside the gene matches: 6. CDR3 size: 15 residues. Germline CDR1 reads GTSNPN; CDR2 reads SVGIG (reference sequence). The CDR3 protein is CAWRFPGQGNEKLFF. The DNA for the CDR3 is TGTGCCTGGAGATTTCCGGGACAGGGGAATGAAAAACTGTTTTTT.

The chain couples TRBV7-9 to TRBJ2-7, with unresolved D. Germline-derived CDR1 and CDR2 are SEHNR and FQNEAQ (reference sequence). Trimming took 1 base from V and 3 from J, leaving 4 bases between them. The CDR3 has 12 residues. CDR3: CASSLVFYEQYF. CDR3 bases: TGTGCCAGCAGCTTAGTATTCTACGAGCAGTACTTC.

This chain joins TRBV6-5 and TRBJ1-1; no firm D call. The CDR3 contains 14 residues. Germline V gene sequence: CDR1 MNHEY, CDR2 SVGAGI. V was clipped by 6 bases and J by 4 bases, with 15 bases between them. DNA of the CDR3: TGTGCCAGCAGCCGCGAGAGTTTGGGCACTGAAGCTTTCTTT. Translation: CASSRESLGTEAFF.

The rearrangement uses TRBV15 and TRBJ2-1; no firm D call. Trimming shortened V by 0 bases and J by 0 bases, and 9 bases separated the two germline ends. Germline V gene sequence: CDR1 LNHNV, CDR2 YYDKDF (reference sequence). The CDR3 is 16 amino acids. The CDR3 reads CATSRDLTSSYNEQFF. In DNA, the CDR3 is TGTGCCACCAGCAGAGATCTAACGAGCTCCTACAATGAGCAGTTCTTC. The entire variable domain, with the rest obtained from reference TRBV15 and TRBJ2-1, is as follows: DAMVIQNPRYQVTQFGKPVTLSCSQTLNHNVMYWYQQKSSQAPKLLFHYYDKDFNNEADTPDNFQSRRPNTSFCFLDIRSPGLGDTAMYLCATSRDLTSSYNEQFFGPGTRLTVL.

V is TRBV24-1 and J is TRBJ2-2, with 9 bases lining up with TRBD2. CDR3 length: 14 amino acids. The junction had 1 base not matched to a gene; V was cut back by 7 bases and J by 2 bases. Germline CDR1 reads KGHDR; CDR2 reads SFDVKD. CDR3 in DNA: TGTGCCACCAGGACTAGCGGAAACACCGGGGAGCTGTTTTTT. Residues: CATRTSGNTGELFF.

J is TRBJ2-2 and V is TRBV5-1, with no clear D. V was cut by 4 bases and J by 1 base, with 8 bases left in between. CDR1 and CDR2 from the germline V gene are SGHRS and YFSETQ. The CDR3 runs 14 residues. This CDR3 reads CASSEDGNTGELFF. The CDR3 coding sequence is TGCGCCAGCAGCGAGGACGGGAACACCGGGGAGCTGTTTTTT.

The chain joins TRBV2 to TRBJ1-2; D uncertain. The ends were cut back, 6 bases at V and 6 bases at J, with 17 bases in the middle. CDR3 length: 14 residues. In germline, CDR1 is SNHLY, CDR2 FYNNEI. The CDR3 coding sequence is TGTGCCAGCAGATCCGGGGAGGGAATCGATGGCTACACCTTC. Protein product: CASRSGEGIDGYTF.

This sequence joins TRBV3-1 (or the pseudogene TRBV3-2) and TRBJ1-1, with 7 bases identical to TRBD1. Germline CDR1 LGHDT, CDR2 YNNKEL (reference sequence). V trimming: 1 base; J trimming: 4 bases; junction bases outside the gene matches: 6. The CDR3 has 15 amino acids. The CDR3 nucleotides are TGTGCCAGCAGCCAAGGAGGGGGCGAGGGCACTGAAGCTTTCTTT. This codes for CASSQGGGEGTEAFF.

The genes are TRBV7-6 and TRBJ2-7; weak D call: TRBD1 (6 bases). The CDR3 is made up of 14 amino acids. Germline CDR1 SGHVS, CDR2 FNYEAQ. V lost 1 base to trimming and J lost 3 bases, with 10 bases between them. DNA for the CDR3: TGTGCCAGCAGCTTAGGACAGGCCTTCTACGAGCAGTACTTC. Its protein product is CASSLGQAFYEQYF. Looking up the rest from reference TRBV7-6 and TRBJ2-7 gives the full variable domain: GAGVSQSPRYKVTKRGQDVALRCDPISGHVSLYWYRQALGQGPEFLTYFNYEAQQDKSGLPNDRFSAERPEGSISTLTIQRTEQRDSAMYRCASSLGQAFYEQYFGPGTRLTVT.

The chain has TRBV27 and TRBJ2-2; TRBD1 agrees at 12 bases. The CDR3 loop spans 15 amino acids. V was clipped by 5 bases and J by 9 bases; unmatched bases: 7. Per the germline V gene, CDR1 is MNHEY and CDR2 is SMNVEV (reference sequence). The CDR3 bases are TGTGCCAGCAGTGCCCCGGGACAGGGGGCGTGGGAGCTGTTTTTT. It codes for CASSAPGQGAWELFF.

The chain is built from TRBV20-1 and TRBJ2-3; D gene ambiguous. This CDR3 is built from 14 residues. The V end lost 3 bases, the J end lost 1 base, and 11 bases lay between the germline ends. Per the germline V gene, CDR1 is DFQATT and CDR2 is SNEGSKA (reference sequence). The CDR3, as DNA: TGCAGTGCTAGTCTTGGCACCGGCACAGATACGCAGTATTTT. Protein sequence: CSASLGTGTDTQYF.

The genes are TRBV10-3 and TRBJ2-1; 8 bases line up with TRBD2. V shed 2 bases, J shed 8 bases, and the junction held 5 bases outside the gene matches. CDR1 and CDR2 from the germline V gene are ENHRY and SYGVKD. CDR3 length: 14 amino acids. The CDR3 region has the DNA TGTGCCATCAGTGAGCGGGAGGGCGCAGATGAGCAGTTCTTC. This encodes CAISEREGADEQFF.

The CDR3, as DNA: TGTGCCAGCAGTTACGGCGGGAACACTGAAGCTTTCTTT. Protein sequence: CASSYGGNTEAFF. V is TRBV6-6 and J is TRBJ1-1, with D uncertain. Germline V CDR1 and CDR2: MNHNY, SVGAGI (reference sequence). The V and J ends lost 2 bases and 1 base respectively, with 5 bases between them. This CDR3 has 13 residues.

The CDR3 loop is CASRLQQGFNSPLHF. The DNA for the CDR3 is TGTGCCAGCAGATTACAACAGGGGTTTAATTCACCCCTCCACTTT. J is TRBJ1-6 and V is TRBV28; 7 bases align to TRBD1. Germline lookup yields CDR1 MDHEN and CDR2 SYDVKM. This CDR3 contains 15 residues. Trimming took 6 bases from V and 6 from J; bases not matched to a gene: 8.

The CDR3 spells CASSRQGLYEQYF. The CDR3 coding sequence is TGTGCCAGCAGCCGGCAGGGTCTTTACGAGCAGTACTTC. The chain is built from TRBV14 and TRBJ2-7; tentative D call: TRBD1 (5 bases). This CDR3 is 13 amino acids long. The V gene's germline CDR1 is SGHDN and CDR2 FVKESK. V was trimmed by 4 bases and J by 4 bases, leaving 11 bases between them.

The CDR3 DNA sequence: TGTGCCAGCAGCCAAGATGGAGTGCGGGGGAATCAGCCCCAGCATTTT. Its translation: CASSQDGVRGNQPQHF. The chain is built from TRBV4-2 and TRBJ1-5; tentatively, D is TRBD1 (5 bases). V dropped 0 bases and J dropped 4 bases, with 13 bases sitting between them. Germline V gene sequence: CDR1 LGHNA, CDR2 YNFKEQ. The CDR3 runs 16 residues.

The rearrangement links TRBV19 to TRBJ2-6, with D possibly TRBD1 on 5 matching bases. V was shortened by 6 bases and J by 0 bases, with 18 bases between the two germline ends. Germline lookup yields CDR1 LNHDA and CDR2 SQIVND (reference sequence). The length of the CDR3 is 18 residues. For the CDR3, the DNA is TGTGCCAGTAGGGACCAACAGGACCCAAGCTCTGGGGCCAACGTCCTGACTTTC. It is translated as CASRDQQDPSSGANVLTF.